One sample yielded the 23 T cell receptor beta chains listed below, sequenced in a study of shared T cell receptors in the human thymus (dated by TCRdb to 2020 to 2022). The protocol used for the library was the immunoSEQ multiplex PCR assay. Not all clones reach the TCRdb copy of this immuneACCESS table, which keeps in-frame sequences only. Checked studies attribute under half of the gap to unresolved V genes and leave the rest unexplained. Counted in this sample were some 700,000 clones; approximately 85% of them appeared once. The ten top clones hold approximately 0.01% of the sample. The same data also contributed to another study, on human thymus T cells.

Sequences were obtained from thymocytes. The receptor set was obtained from a girl less than two years old with a congenital heart defect. Donor details come from another sample of the same person, matched by shared clones.

The V and J genes are TRBV10-2 and TRBJ2-7; perhaps TRBD1 as D (6 bases). Trimming cost V 4 bases and J 2 bases, with 15 bases left between them. Germline V gene lookup returns CDR1 WSHSY and CDR2 SAAADI. The CDR3 loop spans 15 amino acids. The DNA for the CDR3 is TGCGCCAGCAGTGGTCCCAGGACAGTGACCTACGAGCAGTACTTC. It codes for CASSGPRTVTYEQYF.

The J gene is TRBJ2-5, the V gene TRBV5-6, with D possibly being TRBD1 (5 bases). The CDR3 is made up of 15 amino acids. Germline lookup yields CDR1 SGHDT and CDR2 YYEEEE. V was pared by 4 bases and J by 2 bases, with 15 bases between. This CDR3 is CASSPGYWVQETQYF. The CDR3 region has the DNA TGTGCCAGCAGCCCAGGGTATTGGGTACAAGAGACCCAGTACTTC.

This clone was recorded once. The chain links TRBV4-2 to TRBJ2-7; 10 positions agree with TRBD1. The germline CDR1 and CDR2 sequences are LGHNA and YNFKEQ. The CDR3 sequence is 21 residues long. With 4 bases clipped from V and 2 bases from J, the junction kept 23 bases outside the gene matches. CDR3 coding DNA: TGTGCCAGCAGCCCCGTCCCGGGACAGGGGCCTTTTTTTAAAATCCCCTACGAGCAGTACTTC. It translates to CASSPVPGQGPFFKIPYEQYF.

This clone was counted between two and nine times. The chain carries TRBV6-5 and TRBJ1-1, with D unresolved. The ends were cut back, 6 bases at V and 1 base at J, with 6 bases in the middle. Germline assignment: CDR1 MNHEY and CDR2 SVGAGI. CDR3 length: 12 residues. Here the CDR3 reads CASRNRNTEAFF. The CDR3, as DNA: TGTGCCAGCAGGAACAGGAACACTGAAGCTTTCTTT.

This rearrangement joins TRBV4-1 to TRBJ2-7, with D perhaps matching TRBD1 (7 bases). The V gene lost 1 base and the J gene lost 6 bases, with 25 bases spanning the gap. The CDR3 length is 18 residues. In germline, CDR1 is MGHRA, CDR2 YSYEKL. CDR3 nucleotide sequence: TGCGCCAGCAGCCAAGGGGACCGACGCGGGACAGAGAGCCCCGAGCAGTACTTC. The encoded protein is CASSQGDRRGTESPEQYF.

This clone is a singleton in its sample. The gene calls are TRBV28 and TRBJ2-2; 10 positions match TRBD2. This CDR3 has 23 amino acids. The germline CDR1 and CDR2 sequences are MDHEN and SYDVKM. Trimming cost V 6 bases and J 7 bases; bases outside gene matches: 32. The CDR3 DNA reads TGTGCCAGCAGCTTAACCCCGCCCAGTGAAACTAGCGGGGCCCTAGGGCTTGGCGGGGAGCTGTTTTTT. Protein sequence: CASSLTPPSETSGALGLGGELFF.

The genes are TRBV5-4 and TRBJ1-6; D gene uncertain. Germline assignment: CDR1 SGHNT and CDR2 YYREEE (reference sequence). The V end was cut by 1 base, the J end by 4 bases, with 12 bases between. The CDR3 has 16 amino acids. The CDR3 protein is CASSLHWAEYNSPLHF. The DNA for the CDR3 is TGTGCCAGCAGCTTGCACTGGGCAGAGTATAATTCACCCCTCCACTTT. Filled out from reference TRBV5-4 and TRBJ1-6, the complete variable domain reads ETGVTQSPTHLIKTRGQQVTLRCSSQSGHNTVSWYQQALGQGPQFIFQYYREEENGRGNFPPRFSGLQFPNYSSELNVNALELDDSALYLCASSLHWAEYNSPLHFGNGTRLTVT.

This sequence joins TRBV28 and TRBJ1-4; 7 bases are shared with TRBD1. This CDR3 comprises 16 residues. With 5 bases clipped from V and 8 bases from J, the junction kept 14 bases outside the gene matches. Germline values: CDR1 MDHEN, CDR2 SYDVKM. The CDR3 DNA reads TGTGCCAGCAGTCAGTCGACAGGGCGACTGGGGGAAAAACTGTTTTTT. Translated, it gives CASSQSTGRLGEKLFF.

The chain is built from TRBV4-1 and TRBJ1-2; D possibly corresponds to TRBD1 (6 bases). The CDR3 is made up of 14 amino acids. Looked up from germline, CDR1 is MGHRA and CDR2 is YSYEKL. V was trimmed by 3 bases and J by 4 bases, leaving 12 bases between them. CDR3 region: CASSQDQGRYGYTF. The CDR3 DNA follows: TGCGCCAGCAGCCAGGACCAGGGGCGCTATGGCTACACCTTC.

A single count supports this clone. This rearrangement joins TRBV7-9 to TRBJ1-3; D gene ambiguous. The germline gives CDR1 SEHNR, CDR2 FQNEAQ (reference sequence). This CDR3 has 14 residues. Trimming shortened V by 5 bases and J by 4 bases, and 12 bases separated the two germline ends. CDR3: CASSRPGEGNTIYF. DNA of the CDR3: TGTGCCAGCAGCCGTCCTGGAGAGGGAAACACCATATATTTT.

In its sample, this clone was seen once. The chain has TRBV14 and TRBJ2-7; tentatively, D is TRBD1 (5 bases). V dropped 4 bases and J dropped 0 bases, with 19 bases sitting between them. This CDR3 has 17 amino acids. Germline V gene sequence: CDR1 SGHDN, CDR2 FVKESK. The DNA for the CDR3 is TGTGCCAGCAGCCGGGGCCCTAGAAATTCATACTCCTACGAGCAGTACTTC. Its translation: CASSRGPRNSYSYEQYF.

The chain uses TRBV4-1 and TRBJ1-1, with a possible D match to TRBD1 (5 bases). The CDR3 extends over 14 amino acids. CDR1 is MGHRA and CDR2 is YSYEKL in the germline V gene. Trimming removed 4 bases at V and 4 bases at J, with 13 bases between. DNA of the CDR3: TGCGCCAGCAGCCGTCCGCAGGGTGGCACTGAAGCTTTCTTT. Its translation: CASSRPQGGTEAFF.

The chain is built from TRBV5-1 and TRBJ1-2; no clear D. Germline loops: CDR1 SGHRS, CDR2 YFSETQ. The ends were cut back, 0 bases at V and 5 bases at J, with 20 bases in the middle. The CDR3 is made up of 17 amino acids. In DNA, the CDR3 is TGCGCCAGCAGCTTGGATCTGCCGACCCAGAGCGGATATGGCTACACCTTC. Protein sequence: CASSLDLPTQSGYGYTF.

The chain uses TRBV5-1 and TRBJ2-5; TRBD2 aligns across 7 bases. J lost 12 bases, V lost 4 bases, and 12 bases had no gene match. The CDR3 is made up of 13 amino acids. Germline V gives CDR1 SGHRS, CDR2 YFSETQ. In nucleotides, the CDR3 is TGCGCCAGCAGCCCGACTAGCAGGGCTGAGGAGTACTTC. Its protein is CASSPTSRAEEYF.

The chain is built from TRBV28 and TRBJ1-2; weak D call: TRBD1 (6 bases). Looked up from germline, CDR1 is MDHEN and CDR2 is SYDVKM. This CDR3 is 14 amino acids long. V lost 8 bases and J 6 bases, leaving 19 bases between the germline ends. CDR3 residues: CASRGGTGMNGYTF. CDR3 sequence (DNA): TGTGCCAGCCGCGGGGGTACAGGGATGAATGGCTACACCTTC.

The chain has TRBV19 and TRBJ1-1, with D uncertain. CDR1 is LNHDA, CDR2 SQIVND, per germline (reference sequence). With 9 bases removed from V and 1 base from J, the gap between germline ends came to 12 bases. CDR3 length: 13 amino acids. The DNA for the CDR3 is TGTGCCAGCCGCCGGGATGGGAACACTGAAGCTTTCTTT. Protein: CASRRDGNTEAFF.

The CDR3 loop reads CATTYGQGASEINYGYTF. The CDR3 region has the DNA TGTGCCACCACCTACGGACAGGGGGCGAGTGAAATTAACTATGGCTACACCTTC. V gene TRBV2 combines with J gene TRBJ1-2; 11 bases map to TRBD1. CDR3 length: 18 residues. Germline assignment: CDR1 SNHLY and CDR2 FYNNEI. V was clipped by 10 bases and J by 1 base; unmatched bases: 17.

The chain couples TRBV27 to TRBJ1-1; 8 nucleotides align to TRBD1. The germline CDR1 and CDR2 sequences are MNHEY and SMNVEV (reference sequence). V shed 3 bases and J 5 bases; nucleotides not matched to a gene: 8. The CDR3 consists of 15 residues. Written as DNA, the CDR3 is TGTGCCAGCAGTTTCATACCTTGGACAGGGACTGAAGCTTTCTTT. Encoded protein: CASSFIPWTGTEAFF.

The J gene is TRBJ1-1, the V gene TRBV28; 7 bases align to TRBD1. This CDR3 spans 16 amino acids. Trimming removed 5 bases from V and 3 bases from J; junction bases left unmatched: 12. The germline V gene encodes CDR1 MDHEN and CDR2 SYDVKM. CDR3: CASSHHVGGMDTEAFF. The CDR3 region has the DNA TGTGCCAGCAGTCATCACGTAGGGGGCATGGACACTGAAGCTTTCTTT.

The J gene is TRBJ1-4, the V gene TRBV6-6; 9 nucleotides agree with TRBD1. V shed 7 bases, J shed 6 bases, and the junction held 6 bases outside the gene matches. Germline CDR1 MNHNY, CDR2 SVGAGI (reference sequence). The CDR3 is 14 amino acids. As DNA, the CDR3 is TGTGCCAGCAACGGACAGGGGTCTGATGAAAAACTGTTTTTT. Translating gives CASNGQGSDEKLFF.

The V call is TRBV4-1, the J call TRBJ2-5; tentative D call: TRBD2 (7 bases). The CDR3 extends over 16 amino acids. V was clipped by 4 bases and J by 2 bases, with 17 bases between them. Germline V lookup: CDR1 MGHRA, CDR2 YSYEKL. The CDR3 DNA follows: TGCGCCAGCAGCCCACAGGGCCTAGCGGTACAAGAGACCCAGTACTTC. Translated, it gives CASSPQGLAVQETQYF.

This clone showed up just once. The V and J genes are TRBV5-6 and TRBJ1-1, with D unresolved. Germline V gives CDR1 SGHDT, CDR2 YYEEEE. The CDR3 is 14 amino acids. V was pared by 4 bases and J by 1 base, with 11 bases between. CDR3 nucleotides: TGTGCCAGCAGCGGAGGCGGCCCGAACACTGAAGCTTTCTTT. Its translation is CASSGGGPNTEAFF.

This clone has a single count. This rearrangement joins TRBV9 to TRBJ1-1, with D possibly being TRBD1 (6 bases). The CDR3 loop spans 16 amino acids. Germline CDR1 and CDR2: SGDLS and YYNGEE. Trimming pared 3 bases from V and 2 bases from J, leaving 17 bases between. The CDR3 here is CASSGPGAGDNTEAFF. The DNA for the CDR3 is TGTGCCAGCAGCGGACCCGGCGCAGGGGATAACACTGAAGCTTTCTTT.